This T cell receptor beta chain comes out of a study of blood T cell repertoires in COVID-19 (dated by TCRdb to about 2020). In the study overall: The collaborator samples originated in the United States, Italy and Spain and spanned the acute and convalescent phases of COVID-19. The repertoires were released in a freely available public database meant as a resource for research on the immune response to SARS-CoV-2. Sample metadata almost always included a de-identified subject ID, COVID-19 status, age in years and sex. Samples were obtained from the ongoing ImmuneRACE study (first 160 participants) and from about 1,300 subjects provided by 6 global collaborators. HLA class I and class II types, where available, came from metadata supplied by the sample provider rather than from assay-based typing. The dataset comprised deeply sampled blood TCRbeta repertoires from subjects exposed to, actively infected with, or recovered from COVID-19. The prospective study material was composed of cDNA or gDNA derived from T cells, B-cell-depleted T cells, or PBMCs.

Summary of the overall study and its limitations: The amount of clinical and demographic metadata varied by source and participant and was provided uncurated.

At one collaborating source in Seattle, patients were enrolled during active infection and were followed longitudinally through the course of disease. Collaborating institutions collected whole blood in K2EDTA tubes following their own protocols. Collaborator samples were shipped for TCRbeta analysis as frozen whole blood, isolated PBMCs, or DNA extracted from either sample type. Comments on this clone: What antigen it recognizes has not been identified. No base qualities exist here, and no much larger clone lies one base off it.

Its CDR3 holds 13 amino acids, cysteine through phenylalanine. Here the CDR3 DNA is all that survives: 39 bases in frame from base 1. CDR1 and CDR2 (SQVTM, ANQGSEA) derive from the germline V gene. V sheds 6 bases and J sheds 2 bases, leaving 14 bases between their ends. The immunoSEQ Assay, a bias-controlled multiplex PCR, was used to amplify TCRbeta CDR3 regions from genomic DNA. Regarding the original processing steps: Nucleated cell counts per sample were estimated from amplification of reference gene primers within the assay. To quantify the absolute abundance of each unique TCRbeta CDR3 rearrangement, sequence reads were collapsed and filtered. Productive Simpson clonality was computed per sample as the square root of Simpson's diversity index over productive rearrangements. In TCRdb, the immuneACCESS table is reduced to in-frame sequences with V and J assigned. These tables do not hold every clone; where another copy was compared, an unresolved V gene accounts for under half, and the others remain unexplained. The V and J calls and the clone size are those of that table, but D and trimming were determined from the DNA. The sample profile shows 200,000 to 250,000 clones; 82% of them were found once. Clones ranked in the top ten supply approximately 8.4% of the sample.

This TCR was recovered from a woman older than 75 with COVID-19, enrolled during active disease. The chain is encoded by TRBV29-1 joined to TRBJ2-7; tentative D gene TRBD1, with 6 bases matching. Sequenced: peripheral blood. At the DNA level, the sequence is TGCAGCGTAGCTCGGGACACCGCCTACGAGCAGTACTTC. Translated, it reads CSVARDTAYEQYF.